One and the same sample provided the 20 T cell receptor beta chains below, sequenced in a study of read filtering for tumor transcriptome and immune sequencing. Molecular barcoded adaptors covering alpha/delta and beta/gamma chains were used on roughly 400 ng RNA. TCRdb independently ran MiXCR on the reads; one entry per CDR3 protein. The sample has tens of thousands of distinct CDR3 sequences; roughly 20% are singletons. Sequences were obtained from a population of CD138-negative cells sorted from bone marrow. These receptors all stem from a donor at least 40 years old with multiple myeloma.

This chain joins TRBV7-3 and TRBJ2-1; TRBD2 aligns across 13 bases. CDR1 SGHTA and CDR2 FQGTGA come from the germline V gene. J was trimmed by 7 bases and V by 5 bases; bases with no gene match: 8. The CDR3 consists of 16 residues. The CDR3 DNA sequence: TGTGCCAGCAGCCCGGGGCCGGGACTAGCGGGAAATGAGCAGTTCTTC. Protein: CASSPGPGLAGNEQFF.

This clonotype is medium-sized (0.01 to 0.1%) within its sample. This chain connects TRBV20-1 to TRBJ2-1; no reliable D call. V was pared by 5 bases and J by 2 bases, with 16 bases between. Germline V lookup: CDR1 DFQATT, CDR2 SNEGSKA (reference sequence). CDR3 size: 15 residues. CDR3 sequence reads: CSAATGLQTYNEQFF. The CDR3 DNA sequence: TGCAGTGCTGCCACTGGGTTGCAGACCTACAATGAGCAGTTCTTC.

This clonotype has at least ten counts. This sequence joins TRBV29-1 and TRBJ2-3; TRBD2 matches 10 bases. The CDR3 length is 15 residues. V lost 7 bases and J lost 3; bases outside the gene matches: 10. Germline values: CDR1 SQVTM, CDR2 ANQGSEA. The CDR3 DNA reads TGCAGCGACCGCCCTAGCGGGAGACAGACAGATACGCAGTATTTT. Its translation: CSDRPSGRQTDTQYF.

Ten or more counts support this clonotype. V and J are TRBV11-2 and TRBJ1-1; D may be TRBD1 (5 bases). There are 13 residues in the CDR3. Between the trimmed V and J ends, which lost 4 bases and 8 bases, there was a span of 14 bases. The V gene's germline CDR1 is SGHAT and CDR2 FQNNGV. Here the CDR3 reads CASSSWTQVEAFF. In DNA form, the CDR3 reads TGTGCCAGCAGCTCCTGGACACAGGTGGAAGCTTTCTTT.

The sample holds many counts of this clonotype. The gene calls are TRBV12-3 or TRBV12-4 and TRBJ1-1, with TRBD1 matching over 9 bases. The CDR3 is 15 residues long. Trimming at V came to 5 bases and at J to 5 bases, leaving 9 bases not matched to a gene. CDR3 region: CASSHGQGRTTEAFF. The CDR3 DNA reads as TGTGCCAGCAGTCACGGACAGGGGAGAACAACTGAAGCTTTCTTT.

Remarks on this clonotype: Given the absence of the conserved phenylalanine or tryptophan at the CDR3 end, a read error is likely. The chain couples TRBV19 to TRBJ2-4, with a weak D call TRBD1 (6 bases). This CDR3 has 14 amino acids. Germline V lookup: CDR1 LNHDA, CDR2 SQIVND (reference sequence). For the CDR3, the DNA is TGCGCCAGTAGTATCCACGTAGGGGGAAACATTCAGTACCTC. This encodes CASSIHVGGNIQYL.

At least ten counts were recorded for this clonotype. The CDR3 DNA sequence: TGTGCCAGCTCACGCCAGGGGGCAAACACTGAAGCTTTCTTT. Its protein is CASSRQGANTEAFF. The rearrangement uses TRBV18 and TRBJ1-1, with 8 bases matching TRBD1. Germline CDR1 reads KGHSH; CDR2 reads LQKENI. V shed 4 bases and J 2 bases; nucleotides not matched to a gene: 3. The CDR3 loop spans 14 amino acids.

The sample holds many counts of this clonotype. V gene TRBV20-1 combines with J gene TRBJ2-1; D is perhaps TRBD2 (6 bases). The germline V gene has CDR1 DFQATT and CDR2 SNEGSKA (reference sequence). There are 13 residues in the CDR3. The V end was cut by 6 bases, the J end by 4 bases, with 13 bases between. The CDR3 DNA follows: TGCAGTGCACGGAGGGATAATTACAATGAGCAGTTCTTC. Amino acids: CSARRDNYNEQFF.

This clonotype occurred many times. The chain uses TRBV4-2 and TRBJ2-5; D not certain. Germline-derived CDR1 and CDR2 are LGHNA and YNFKEQ. Trimming removed 0 bases at V and 3 bases at J, with 11 bases between. The CDR3 is made up of 15 amino acids. This CDR3 is CASSQDTQGEETQYF. The CDR3 DNA sequence: TGTGCCAGCAGCCAAGATACACAAGGCGAAGAGACCCAGTACTTC.

The chain combines TRBV24-1 with TRBJ2-1; TRBD1 matches 7 bases. This CDR3 region has 16 residues. V lost 4 bases, J lost 2 bases, and 7 bases stayed unmatched. Germline V gene sequence: CDR1 KGHDR, CDR2 SFDVKD. The CDR3 loop is CATSDPTGYPYNEQFF. The CDR3 DNA follows: TGTGCCACCAGTGACCCGACAGGGTATCCCTACAATGAGCAGTTCTTC.

In its sample, this clonotype was seen many times. This chain joins TRBV20-1 and TRBJ2-6; D is uncertain. V gave up 5 bases and J gave up 0 bases, with 8 bases separating them. This CDR3 is 14 amino acids long. The germline V gene encodes CDR1 DFQATT and CDR2 SNEGSKA (reference sequence). The chain's CDR3 is CSAYQLSGANVLTF. In nucleotides, the CDR3 is TGCAGTGCTTACCAACTCTCTGGGGCCAACGTCCTGACTTTC.

The genes are TRBV6-5 and TRBJ2-6; 8 nucleotides align to TRBD1. The CDR3 is 15 amino acids. J was trimmed by 3 bases and V by 5 bases; bases with no gene match: 3. Germline loops: CDR1 MNHEY, CDR2 SVGAGI. Written as DNA, the CDR3 is TGTGCCAGCAGTCTTGGACAGGGTGGGGCCAACGTCCTGACTTTC. It yields the protein CASSLGQGGANVLTF.

This clonotype was detected many times. V and J are TRBV3-1 and TRBJ1-1; no clear D. CDR1 and CDR2 from the germline V gene are LGHDT and YNNKEL (reference sequence). CDR3 length equals 14 residues. The V end lost 0 bases, the J end lost 11 bases, and 16 bases lay between the germline ends. CDR3 sequence: CASSQDLGSVGAFF. As DNA, the CDR3 is TGTGCCAGCAGCCAAGATCTGGGTTCTGTTGGGGCTTTCTTT.

This clonotype was observed many times. V and J are TRBV20-1 and TRBJ1-5, with a weak D call TRBD1 (5 bases). The germline V and J ends were trimmed by 2 bases and 3 bases, with 20 bases remaining between them. Germline CDR1 reads DFQATT; CDR2 reads SNEGSKA (reference sequence). The CDR3 runs 17 residues. CDR3 in DNA: TGCAGTGCTAGACCCCCCATGGGGGGGGTGATCAATCAGCCCCAGCATTTT. Its translation: CSARPPMGGVINQPQHF.

This clonotype has at least ten counts. This sequence joins TRBV14 and TRBJ2-1, with TRBD1 matching over 7 bases. Germline loops: CDR1 SGHDN, CDR2 FVKESK. Losses at the gene ends were 4 bases for V and 5 bases for J; bases not matched to a gene: 5. The CDR3 has 14 amino acids. The CDR3 DNA is TGTGCCAGCAGCCGAACGGGACAGAACAATGAGCAGTTCTTC. Protein sequence: CASSRTGQNNEQFF. Using reference TRBV14 and TRBJ2-1 for the parts outside the CDR3, the full variable domain is EAGVTQFPSHSVIEKGQTVTLRCDPISGHDNLYWYRRVMGKEIKFLLHFVKESKQDESGMPNNRFLAERTGGTYSTLKVQPAELEDSGVYFCASSRTGQNNEQFFGPGTRLTVL.

Judged by abundance, this clonotype is medium-sized. The chain employs TRBV7-2 and TRBJ1-1; D remains unclear. Trimming took 4 bases from V and 4 from J, leaving 10 bases between them. Germline-derived CDR1 and CDR2 are SGHTA and FQGNSA. The CDR3 has 13 residues. In DNA, the CDR3 is TGTGCCAGCAGCTCGCAGGTTATCACTGAAGCTTTCTTT. Amino acid sequence: CASSSQVITEAFF.

This clonotype has ten or more counts. The chain recombines TRBV7-2 with TRBJ2-6, with D hard to call. Germline V lookup: CDR1 SGHTA, CDR2 FQGNSA. The CDR3 is 13 amino acids. With 2 bases removed from V and 13 bases from J, the gap between germline ends came to 12 bases. The CDR3 reads CASSLSRAEVLTF. CDR3 DNA sequence: TGTGCCAGCAGCTTATCCCGAGCCGAGGTCCTGACTTTC.

Points on this clonotype: The limits of the CDR3 on the DNA are not certain, so only TCRdb's listed CDR3 is given. The chain links TRBV6-5 to TRBJ2-3; TRBD1 is the table's D call, not checked against the DNA. Termini included, the CDR3 measures 14 amino acids. The germline V gene has CDR1 MNHEY and CDR2 SVGAGI. The CDR3 sequence: CASSILGGTDTQYF.

This clonotype is categorized as medium-sized (0.01 to 0.1%). J is TRBJ2-1 and V is TRBV7-3; possibly TRBD1 for D (6 bases). The CDR3 length is 17 residues. Between the trimmed V and J ends, which lost 3 bases and 5 bases, there was a span of 20 bases. Germline V gene data show CDR1 as SGHTA and CDR2 as FQGTGA. DNA of the CDR3: TGTGCCAGCAGCTTTGGAAGTGGGACATGGGGCGACAATGAGCAGTTCTTC. This codes for CASSFGSGTWGDNEQFF.

Concerning this clonotype itself: One end of the junction is discordant with germline, which a read error may explain. The chain employs TRBV14 and TRBJ2-1; D is perhaps TRBD1 (6 bases). This CDR3 spans 16 amino acids. Germline V gives CDR1 SGHDN, CDR2 FVKESK. The DNA for the CDR3 is TGTGCCAGCAGCCAACATCTAAAGGACAGAATCAATGAACAGTTCTTC. It translates to CASSQHLKDRINEQFF.